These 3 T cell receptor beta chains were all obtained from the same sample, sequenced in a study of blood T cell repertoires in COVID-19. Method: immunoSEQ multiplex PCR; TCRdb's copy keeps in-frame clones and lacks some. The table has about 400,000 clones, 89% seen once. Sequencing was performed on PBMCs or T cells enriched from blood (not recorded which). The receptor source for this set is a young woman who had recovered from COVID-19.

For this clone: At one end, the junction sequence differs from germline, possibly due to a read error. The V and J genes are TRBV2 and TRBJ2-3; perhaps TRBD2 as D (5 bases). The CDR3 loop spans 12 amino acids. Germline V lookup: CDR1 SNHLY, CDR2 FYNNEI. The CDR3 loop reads CGVGPILGTQYF. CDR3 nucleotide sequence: TGCGGGGTAGGACCGATTTTAGGTACGCAGTATTTT.

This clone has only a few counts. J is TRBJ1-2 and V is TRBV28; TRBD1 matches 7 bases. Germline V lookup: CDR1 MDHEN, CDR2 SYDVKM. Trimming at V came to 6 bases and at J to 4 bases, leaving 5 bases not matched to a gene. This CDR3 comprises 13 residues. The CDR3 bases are TGTGCCAGCAGCTACCGGGACAGCTATGGCTACACCTTC. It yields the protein CASSYRDSYGYTF.

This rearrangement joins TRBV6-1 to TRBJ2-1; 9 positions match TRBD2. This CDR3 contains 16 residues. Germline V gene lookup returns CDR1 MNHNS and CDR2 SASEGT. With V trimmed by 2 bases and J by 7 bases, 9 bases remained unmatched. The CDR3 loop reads CASSELAGGPGNEQFF. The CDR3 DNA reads TGTGCCAGCAGTGAACTGGCGGGAGGGCCGGGGAATGAGCAGTTCTTC.